Listed here are 27 T cell receptor beta chains from one sample, sequenced in a study of blood T cell repertoires in COVID-19. Profiled with immunoSEQ multiplex PCR; TCRdb holds only in-frame clones, not every one. Of around 170,000 clones detected, roughly four fifths appear once; the ten largest clones hold roughly 6.6%. The sample comprised peripheral blood. The receptors come from a woman aged 35 to 49 with acute or convalescent COVID-19.

This clone has a handful of counts. The J gene is TRBJ2-6, the V gene TRBV7-6; tentatively, D is TRBD1 (5 bases). The CDR3 extends over 15 amino acids. Trimming left V 5 bases short and J 1 base short, with 9 bases between. Germline CDR1 reads SGHVS; CDR2 reads FNYEAQ. Here the CDR3 reads CASSIQGSGANVLTF. CDR3 DNA sequence: TGTGCCAGCAGCATCCAGGGATCTGGGGCCAACGTCCTGACTTTC.

This clone was seen more than once but under ten times. The chain employs TRBV28 and TRBJ2-7, with a tentative D call TRBD1 (6 bases). Germline loops: CDR1 MDHEN, CDR2 SYDVKM. With 4 bases removed from V and 3 bases from J, the gap between germline ends came to 19 bases. The CDR3 extends over 16 amino acids. CDR3 sequence: CASSSQGLARDYEQYF. CDR3 coding DNA: TGTGCCAGCAGTTCCCAGGGGCTAGCAAGGGACTACGAGCAGTACTTC.

This sequence joins TRBV11-1 and TRBJ2-7; 8 bases are shared with TRBD1. V shed 8 bases and J 5 bases; nucleotides not matched to a gene: 8. The CDR3 has 13 amino acids. Germline V lookup: CDR1 SGHAT, CDR2 FQDESV (reference sequence). The CDR3 region is CASRQGQVNEQYF. As DNA, the CDR3 is TGTGCCAGCCGCCAGGGACAGGTTAACGAGCAGTACTTC.

This clone has just one count. V usage is TRBV30 and J usage is TRBJ1-6; D remains unclear. CDR3 length: 15 residues. Germline values: CDR1 GTSNPN, CDR2 SVGIG (reference sequence). Trimming pared 3 bases from V and 11 bases from J, leaving 20 bases between. CDR3 amino acids: CAWSQPQLTPAPLHF. DNA of the CDR3: TGTGCCTGGAGCCAACCACAGCTCACCCCGGCACCCCTCCACTTT.

V gene TRBV29-1 combines with J gene TRBJ2-2; D remains unclear. The CDR3 contains 13 residues. Germline CDR1 and CDR2: SQVTM and ANQGSEA. V was clipped by 7 bases and J by 0 bases, with 9 bases between them. The CDR3, as DNA: TGCAGCGGGCGACATTCGAACACCGGGGAGCTGTTTTTT. Its protein product is CSGRHSNTGELFF.

The chain links TRBV4-1 to TRBJ2-1; D is uncertain. The germline CDR1 and CDR2 sequences are MGHRA and YSYEKL. Trimming cost V 0 bases and J 0 bases, with 12 bases left between them. There are 17 residues in the CDR3. CDR3 DNA: TGCGCCAGCAGCCAAGATAGTACTTTTAGCTCCTACAATGAGCAGTTCTTC. It yields the protein CASSQDSTFSSYNEQFF.

The CDR3 DNA reads as TGTGCCAGCAGTCACGCGCCCGGGACTAGCTCCTACAATGAGCAGTTCTTC. This gives the protein CASSHAPGTSSYNEQFF. The chain uses TRBV7-8 and TRBJ2-1, with 8 bases aligning to TRBD2. The germline CDR1 and CDR2 sequences are SGHVS and FQNEAQ. After removal of 6 bases from V and 0 bases from J, the junction contained 10 bases not matched to a gene. The CDR3 covers 17 residues.

The V call is TRBV5-4, the J call TRBJ2-1, with 11 bases lining up with TRBD2. Germline-derived CDR1 and CDR2 are SGHNT and YYREEE (reference sequence). This CDR3 comprises 15 residues. J was trimmed by 4 bases and V by 4 bases; bases with no gene match: 4. DNA for the CDR3: TGTGCCAGCAGCCAGACTAGCGGGAAATACAATGAGCAGTTCTTC. Encoded protein: CASSQTSGKYNEQFF.

V usage is TRBV28 and J usage is TRBJ1-6, with TRBD1 matching 7 bases. This CDR3 region has 14 residues. V trimming: 2 bases; J trimming: 7 bases; junction bases outside the gene matches: 2. In germline, CDR1 is MDHEN, CDR2 SYDVKM. The CDR3 DNA is TGTGCCAGCAGTTTAAGGGGGCTAAATTCACCCCTCCACTTT. Amino acid sequence: CASSLRGLNSPLHF.

V gene TRBV7-9 combines with J gene TRBJ1-1; D is possibly TRBD1 (6 bases). CDR1 is SEHNR and CDR2 is FQNEAQ in the germline V gene (reference sequence). CDR3 length equals 15 residues. V was cut by 8 bases and J by 0 bases, with 16 bases left in between. The CDR3 spells CASGRGLGMNTEAFF. CDR3 sequence (DNA): TGTGCCAGCGGGAGGGGGTTGGGGATGAACACTGAAGCTTTCTTT.

As concerns this clone: Relative to the germline gene, one junction end is altered; a read error may explain this. The rearrangement uses TRBV3-1 (or the pseudogene TRBV3-2) and TRBJ2-7; D is perhaps TRBD1 (5 bases). CDR3 length equals 14 residues. Germline loops: CDR1 LGHDT, CDR2 YNNKEL (reference sequence). The CDR3 loop is CASSQLRASDEQYF. The CDR3 DNA reads as TGTGCCAGCAGCCAACTCAGGGCCTCCGACGAGCAGTACTTC.

This clone was detected a few times. The chain links TRBV28 to TRBJ2-7, with 9 bases aligning to TRBD2. This CDR3 is 16 amino acids long. Germline-derived CDR1 and CDR2 are MDHEN and SYDVKM. With V trimmed by 4 bases and J by 7 bases, 14 bases remained unmatched. This chain's CDR3 is CASSSPTSGPEGEQYF. The CDR3, as DNA: TGTGCCAGCAGTTCACCGACTAGCGGTCCCGAGGGGGAGCAGTACTTC.

The V gene is TRBV5-1, the J gene TRBJ2-2; 9 bases match TRBD1. V lost 4 bases, J lost 1 base, and 8 bases stayed unmatched. Germline values: CDR1 SGHRS, CDR2 YFSETQ. CDR3 size: 17 residues. In DNA, the CDR3 is TGCGCCAGCAGCATAAGAGCGGGACAGGGGAACACCGGGGAGCTGTTTTTT. It specifies CASSIRAGQGNTGELFF.

The rearrangement joins TRBV3-1 (or the pseudogene TRBV3-2) to TRBJ2-3, with D uncertain. V was clipped by 1 base and J by 4 bases, with 6 bases between them. The CDR3 is 13 amino acids. The germline V gene has CDR1 LGHDT and CDR2 YNNKEL (reference sequence). The CDR3 reads CASSQGLPDTQYF. The CDR3 DNA reads as TGTGCCAGCAGCCAAGGGCTTCCAGATACGCAGTATTTT.

This clone was observed a few times. The chain employs TRBV6-1 and TRBJ1-1; tentatively, D is TRBD1 (6 bases). The CDR3 loop spans 14 amino acids. Trimming cost V 2 bases and J 2 bases, with 9 bases left between them. Germline V gives CDR1 MNHNS, CDR2 SASEGT. The CDR3 nucleotides are TGTGCCAGCAGTGAAAGGACAGCCAACACTGAAGCTTTCTTT. Encoded protein: CASSERTANTEAFF.

The chain couples TRBV5-6 to TRBJ1-2; a possible D gene is TRBD1 (6 bases). V lost 0 bases and J 2 bases, leaving 14 bases between the germline ends. The CDR3 loop spans 16 amino acids. Germline CDR1 reads SGHDT; CDR2 reads YYEEEE. The CDR3 DNA sequence: TGTGCCAGCAGCTTGGCACTAGGGGGTAGAAACTATGGCTACACCTTC. Encoded protein: CASSLALGGRNYGYTF.

This clone appeared a single time. The chain joins TRBV11-3 to TRBJ2-1, with TRBD1 matching over 7 bases. With V trimmed by 3 bases and J by 6 bases, 5 bases remained unmatched. The V gene's germline CDR1 is SGHNT and CDR2 YENEEA. CDR3 length: 14 residues. The CDR3 region has the DNA TGTGCCAGCAGCTTCCTCAGGGGGAGCAATGAGCAGTTCTTC. Translating it yields CASSFLRGSNEQFF.

V is TRBV18 and J is TRBJ1-5, with TRBD1 identical over 7 bases. With V trimmed by 2 bases and J by 7 bases, 8 bases remained unmatched. Germline CDR1 reads KGHSH; CDR2 reads LQKENI. The CDR3 sequence is 15 residues long. The CDR3 nucleotides are TGTGCCAGCTCACCAAGAGGGGGCGCAGGACAGCCCCAGCATTTT. It specifies CASSPRGGAGQPQHF.

This clone was seen a few times. J is TRBJ2-3 and V is TRBV7-3; TRBD2 matches 8 bases. The length of the CDR3 is 15 residues. V lost 1 base and J lost 6; bases outside the gene matches: 6. Germline CDR1 reads SGHTA; CDR2 reads FQGTGA. CDR3: CASSLKRGGQDTQYF. In DNA form, the CDR3 reads TGTGCCAGCAGCTTAAAGCGCGGGGGGCAGGATACGCAGTATTTT.

This sequence joins TRBV28 and TRBJ1-1; 7 bases align to TRBD1. J gave up 7 bases and V 7 bases, and 3 bases lay outside the gene matches. The CDR3 extends over 11 amino acids. CDR1 and CDR2 (germline): MDHEN, SYDVKM. The CDR3 nucleotides read TGTGCCAGCACAGGGGGGCTTGAAGCTTTCTTT. Its protein product is CASTGGLEAFF.

The V gene is TRBV18, the J gene TRBJ2-3; D remains unclear. V lost 2 bases and J 6 bases, leaving 9 bases between the germline ends. Germline CDR1 and CDR2: KGHSH and LQKENI. CDR3 length equals 13 residues. The CDR3 region has the DNA TGTGCCAGCTCACCAACCGAAGCCGATACGCAGTATTTT. Translated, it gives CASSPTEADTQYF.

The chain links TRBV28 to TRBJ1-1; D possibly corresponds to TRBD1 (5 bases). This CDR3 comprises 11 residues. Trimming removed 8 bases from V and 11 bases from J, with 15 bases in between. Germline CDR1 MDHEN, CDR2 SYDVKM. CDR3 sequence: CASGGGRLAFF. The CDR3 coding sequence is TGTGCCAGCGGGGGAGGGAGACTGGCTTTCTTT. The full variable domain, with the rest looked up from reference TRBV28 and TRBJ1-1, is DVKVTQSSRYLVKRTGEKVFLECVQDMDHENMFWYRQDPGLGLRLIYFSYDVKMKEKGDIPEGYSVSREKKERFSLILESASTNQTSMYLCASGGGRLAFFGQGTRLTVV.

V is TRBV29-1 and J is TRBJ2-3; 7 nucleotides agree with TRBD1. Per germline, CDR1 SQVTM and CDR2 ANQGSEA. V dropped 5 bases and J dropped 2; count of bases not matched to a gene: 7. The CDR3 runs to 14 residues. The CDR3 spells CSVTMTGHTDTQYF. The CDR3 DNA reads as TGCAGCGTTACTATGACAGGGCACACAGATACGCAGTATTTT.

This clone was detected ten times or more. The rearrangement uses TRBV14 and TRBJ2-3, with D possibly TRBD1 on 6 matching bases. Deletions cut 4 bases from V and 4 bases from J, with 9 bases between. Germline V gene data show CDR1 as SGHDN and CDR2 as FVKESK. This CDR3 has 13 amino acids. This CDR3 is CASSRDNSDTQYF. Here the CDR3 DNA reads TGTGCCAGCAGCCGGGACAACTCAGATACGCAGTATTTT. The complete variable domain, with remaining parts taken from reference TRBV14 and TRBJ2-3, reads EAGVTQFPSHSVIEKGQTVTLRCDPISGHDNLYWYRRVMGKEIKFLLHFVKESKQDESGMPNNRFLAERTGGTYSTLKVQPAELEDSGVYFCASSRDNSDTQYFGPGTRLTVL.

The chain employs TRBV10-2 and TRBJ1-2; no definite D call. Trimming took off 0 bases at V and 4 bases at J, with 3 bases between the two ends. CDR3 length: 12 residues. Germline V gene lookup returns CDR1 WSHSY and CDR2 SAAADI. In nucleotides, the CDR3 is TGCGCCAGCAGTGAGTCTAGCTATGGCTACACCTTC. Its protein is CASSESSYGYTF.

In this sample, this clone turned up a few times. The gene calls are TRBV11-2 and TRBJ1-1; no clear D gene. The CDR3 runs 13 residues. The V and J ends lost 3 bases and 1 base respectively, with 6 bases between them. The V gene's germline CDR1 is SGHAT and CDR2 FQNNGV. CDR3 in DNA: TGTGCCAGCAGCTTCAGACAGAACACTGAAGCTTTCTTT. Translation gives CASSFRQNTEAFF.

Comments on this clone: Other DNA sequences within the sample encode an identical CDR3. The J gene is TRBJ1-1, the V gene TRBV4-1; D is unclear. The CDR3 has 14 residues. Per the germline V gene, CDR1 is MGHRA and CDR2 is YSYEKL. V lost 1 base to trimming and J lost 0 bases, with 6 bases between them. The CDR3 sequence is CASSQVGVNTEAFF. The CDR3 bases are TGCGCCAGCAGCCAAGTGGGCGTGAACACTGAAGCTTTCTTT.